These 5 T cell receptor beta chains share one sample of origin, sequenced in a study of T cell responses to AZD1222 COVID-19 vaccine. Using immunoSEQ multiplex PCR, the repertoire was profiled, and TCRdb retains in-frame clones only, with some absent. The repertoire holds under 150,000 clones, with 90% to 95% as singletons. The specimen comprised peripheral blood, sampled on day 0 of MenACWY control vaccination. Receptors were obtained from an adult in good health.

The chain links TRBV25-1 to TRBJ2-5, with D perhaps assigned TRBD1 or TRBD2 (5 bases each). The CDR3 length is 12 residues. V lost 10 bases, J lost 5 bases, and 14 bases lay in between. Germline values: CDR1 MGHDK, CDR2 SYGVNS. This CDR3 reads CAMGDPRETQYF. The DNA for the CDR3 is TGTGCCATGGGGGACCCCAGGGAGACCCAGTACTTC.

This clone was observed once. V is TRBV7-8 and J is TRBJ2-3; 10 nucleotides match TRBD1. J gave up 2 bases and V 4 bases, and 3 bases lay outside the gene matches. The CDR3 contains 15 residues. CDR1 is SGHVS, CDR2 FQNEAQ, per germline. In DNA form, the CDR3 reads TGTGCCAGCAGCTCGGGACAGGGGATCACAGATACGCAGTATTTT. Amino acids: CASSSGQGITDTQYF. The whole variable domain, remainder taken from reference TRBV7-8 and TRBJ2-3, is GAGVSQSPRYKVAKRGQDVALRCDPISGHVSLFWYQQALGQGPEFLTYFQNEAQLDKSGLPSDRFFAERPEGSVSTLKIQRTQQEDSAVYLCASSSGQGITDTQYFGPGTRLTVL.

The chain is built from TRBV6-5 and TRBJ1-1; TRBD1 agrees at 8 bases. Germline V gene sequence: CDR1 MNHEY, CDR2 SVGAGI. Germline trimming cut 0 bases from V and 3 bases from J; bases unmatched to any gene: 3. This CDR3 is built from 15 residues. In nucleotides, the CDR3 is TGTGCCAGCAGTTACTCTGACAGGGGAGACACTGAAGCTTTCTTT. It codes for CASSYSDRGDTEAFF.

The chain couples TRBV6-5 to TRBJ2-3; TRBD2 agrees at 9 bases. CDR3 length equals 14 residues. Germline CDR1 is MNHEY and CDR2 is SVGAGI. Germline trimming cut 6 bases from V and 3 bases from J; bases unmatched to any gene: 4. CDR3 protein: CASRWRGGTDTQYF. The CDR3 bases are TGTGCCAGCAGGTGGCGGGGGGGGACAGATACGCAGTATTTT.

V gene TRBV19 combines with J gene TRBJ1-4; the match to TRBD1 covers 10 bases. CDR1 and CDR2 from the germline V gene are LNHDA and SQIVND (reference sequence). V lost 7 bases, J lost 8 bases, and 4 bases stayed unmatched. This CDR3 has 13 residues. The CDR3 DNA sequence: TGTGCCAGTACGACAGGGGGCCAGGAAAAACTGTTTTTT. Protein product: CASTTGGQEKLFF.